Reported below is one T cell receptor (beta chain). This record comes from a study of T cell changes during pregnancy in multiple sclerosis. Produced via immunoSEQ multiplex PCR; TCRdb's table is partial and in-frame only. The sample contains about 130,000 clones, less than 97% of which appear only once. The receptor's source is a female donor with multiple sclerosis, enrolled in a pregnancy study. The sample consisted of peripheral blood, taken after pregnancy.

The DNA for the CDR3 is TGCAGCGTTCAGGGCGGGAGGGCTTCGGACGAGCAGTACTTC. Residues: CSVQGGRASDEQYF. The V call is TRBV29-1, the J call TRBJ2-7; 9 bases agree with TRBD2. The junction had 10 bases not matched to a gene; V was cut back by 5 bases and J by 5 bases. Looked up from germline, CDR1 is SQVTM and CDR2 is ANQGSEA. The CDR3 length is 14 residues.